The source of this TCR beta chain is a study of blood T cells in healthy people across ages. The CDR3 extends over 16 amino acids. The V gene's germline CDR1 is SGHDT and CDR2 YYEEEE. The V and J ends lost 4 bases and 3 bases respectively, with 18 bases between them. Donors gave roughly 10 milliliters of peripheral blood apiece. A sample-barcoded 5' primer and a J-beta primer mix were used in a second PCR of about 7 to 12 cycles. Tagging of each cDNA molecule was performed by a template-switch adaptor with 12 random nucleotides. CDR3-containing paired-end reads numbering at least 2.5 million came from each sample. TCRdb passed the 5' RACE reads through MiXCR, listing each CDR3 protein once. The sample records over 600,000 distinct CDR3 sequences, roughly 56% being singletons.

The TCR originated in a man between 35 and 55 years old in good health. Sequenced: blood. J is TRBJ2-3 and V is TRBV5-6, with D possibly matching TRBD1 (6 bases). This CDR3 reads CASSPDRSRMTDTQYF. As DNA, the CDR3 is TGTGCCAGCAGCCCGGACAGATCGCGGATGACAGATACGCAGTATTTT.